The 20 T cell receptor beta chains below all came from one sample that was sequenced in a study of T-cell reconstitution after alpha-beta-depleted transplantation in children. Unique molecular identifiers were incorporated into the prepared TCRbeta library. TCRdb reprocessed the PCR reads with MiXCR, giving one entry per CDR3 protein. The sample lists some 200,000 distinct CDR3 sequences, roughly 15% occurring once. The source material was PBMCs from the stem cell graft donor, sampled from the stem cell graft. The receptors were sampled from a human donor who donated a stem cell graft to a child with acute lymphoblastic leukemia.

This clonotype occurred many times. The chain joins TRBV28 to TRBJ1-4, with 10 bases that match TRBD1. Germline CDR1 MDHEN, CDR2 SYDVKM. After removal of 6 bases from V and 10 bases from J, the junction contained 8 bases not matched to a gene. The CDR3 is 14 amino acids. CDR3 in amino acids: CASRETGGRGKLFF. The DNA for the CDR3 is TGTGCCAGCAGGGAGACAGGGGGCCGGGGAAAACTGTTTTTT.

The chain carries TRBV10-3 and TRBJ2-5, with 9 bases that match TRBD2. J was trimmed by 6 bases and V by 6 bases; bases with no gene match: 11. The CDR3 contains 15 residues. From germline, CDR1 is ENHRY and CDR2 SYGVKD. The CDR3 is CAISEREAVDQTQYF. CDR3 bases: TGTGCCATCAGCGAGCGGGAGGCCGTTGATCAGACCCAGTACTTC.

This clonotype was detected many times. The chain recombines TRBV6-6 with TRBJ2-1; D not resolved. The germline V and J ends were trimmed by 2 bases and 8 bases, with 7 bases remaining between them. The CDR3 is 12 amino acids. CDR1 and CDR2 (germline): MNHNY, SVGAGI (reference sequence). The CDR3 region has the DNA TGTGCCAGCAGTTACAGGGCCGATGAGCAGTTCTTC. Protein sequence: CASSYRADEQFF.

Many counts were recorded for this clonotype. The CDR3, as DNA: TGTGCCAACAAAGCGGGAGAGGGCACAGATACGCAGTATTTT. Its protein is CANKAGEGTDTQYF. The chain uses TRBV10-3 and TRBJ2-3, with 8 positions matching TRBD2. There are 14 residues in the CDR3. The J segment lost 1 base and the V segment lost 10 bases, leaving 7 bases of the junction unmatched. Germline CDR1 reads ENHRY; CDR2 reads SYGVKD.

There are many counts of this clonotype. V gene TRBV28 combines with J gene TRBJ2-3, with 7 bases aligning to TRBD2. Trimming cost V 6 bases and J 6 bases; bases outside gene matches: 9. Germline V gene lookup returns CDR1 MDHEN and CDR2 SYDVKM. CDR3 length: 14 residues. CDR3 loop: CASRPWTRRDTQYF. In DNA form, the CDR3 reads TGTGCCAGCAGACCTTGGACTAGAAGGGATACGCAGTATTTT.

For this clonotype: The junction differs from germline at one of its ends, possibly a read error. The chain has TRBV11-1 and TRBJ2-1, with a possible D match to TRBD2 (6 bases). The germline gives CDR1 SGHAT, CDR2 FQDESV (reference sequence). CDR3 length: 13 amino acids. The CDR3 loop is CASSLQGGDERFF. The CDR3 bases are TGTGCCAGCAGCCTGCAGGGAGGCGATGAGCGGTTCTTC.

This clonotype was found a few times. V gene TRBV6-1 combines with J gene TRBJ1-4; D call uncertain. There are 14 residues in the CDR3. V lost 7 bases and J 0 bases, leaving 9 bases between the germline ends. The germline gives CDR1 MNHNS, CDR2 SASEGT. CDR3 sequence reads: CASKDYSTNEKLFF. The DNA of the CDR3 is TGTGCCAGCAAGGATTATTCAACTAATGAAAAACTGTTTTTT.

This clonotype was counted between two and nine times. The chain carries TRBV5-1 and TRBJ1-4, with a possible D match to TRBD1 (5 bases). Germline CDR1 reads SGHRS; CDR2 reads YFSETQ. The CDR3 is 18 residues long. V was cut by 4 bases and J by 8 bases, with 27 bases left in between. CDR3 sequence: CASSPPRGVVNISEKLFF. The CDR3 DNA reads TGCGCCAGCAGCCCGCCTAGGGGTGTTGTGAATATAAGCGAAAAACTGTTTTTT.

The chain joins TRBV5-1 to TRBJ2-7, with 7 bases fitting TRBD2. The CDR3 spans 14 residues. J was trimmed by 5 bases and V by 5 bases; bases with no gene match: 10. Germline V gives CDR1 SGHRS, CDR2 YFSETQ. CDR3 DNA sequence: TGCGCCAGCAGTCCAGGCGGGAGTCTCGACGAGCAGTACTTC. Protein product: CASSPGGSLDEQYF.

This clonotype was recorded many times. This rearrangement joins TRBV12-3 or TRBV12-4 to TRBJ1-2; D remains ambiguous. V was clipped by 5 bases and J by 3 bases, with 13 bases between them. This CDR3 has 14 residues. DNA for the CDR3: TGTGCCAGCAGTCACCTCCGGAGAGACTATGGCTACACCTTC. Its protein product is CASSHLRRDYGYTF.

The V call is TRBV3-1, the J call TRBJ1-2, with no clear D. The CDR3 sequence is 14 residues long. The V end lost 0 bases, the J end lost 2 bases, and 7 bases lay between the germline ends. Germline V gene data show CDR1 as LGHDT and CDR2 as YNNKEL (reference sequence). CDR3 region: CASSQDYGNYGYTF. The CDR3 DNA is TGTGCCAGCAGCCAAGATTACGGCAACTATGGCTACACCTTC.

This clonotype was counted between two and nine times. V usage is TRBV7-9 and J usage is TRBJ1-2; a possible D gene is TRBD1 (5 bases). CDR1 and CDR2 (germline): SEHNR, FQNEAQ (reference sequence). CDR3 length: 15 residues. The V end lost 5 bases, the J end lost 5 bases, and 18 bases lay between the germline ends. CDR3 nucleotides: TGTGCCAGCAGCGACACCACCGGGACGGATTATGGCTACACCTTC. As protein: CASSDTTGTDYGYTF. The full variable domain, in which reference TRBV7-9 and TRBJ1-2 provide the parts outside the CDR3, is DTGVSQNPRHKITKRGQNVTFRCDPISEHNRLYWYRQTLGQGPEFLTYFQNEAQLEKSRLLSDRFSAERPKGSFSTLEIQRTEQGDSAMYLCASSDTTGTDYGYTFGSGTRLTVV.

This clonotype was counted at least ten times. The chain employs TRBV7-6 and TRBJ2-2; 7 bases are a match to TRBD1. Germline V CDR1 and CDR2: SGHVS, FNYEAQ. The V segment lost 4 bases and the J segment 4 bases; nucleotides outside the gene matches: 12. The CDR3 contains 17 residues. CDR3: CASSSTIRGLGTGELFF. In DNA form, the CDR3 reads TGTGCCAGCAGCTCGACCATTAGGGGGCTAGGCACCGGGGAGCTGTTTTTT.

This clonotype has a count of ten or more. This chain links TRBV5-1 with TRBJ1-1; D might be TRBD1 (6 bases). The germline V gene has CDR1 SGHRS and CDR2 YFSETQ. V was trimmed by 0 bases and J by 10 bases, leaving 19 bases between them. The length of the CDR3 is 15 residues. The CDR3 is CASSLDLGTTSGAFF. DNA for the CDR3: TGCGCCAGCAGCTTGGACCTGGGGACAACATCAGGAGCTTTCTTT.

This clonotype is a singleton in its sample. The CDR3 loop is CASSLVAGFEQYF. As DNA, the CDR3 is TGCGCCAGCAGCTTGGTAGCCGGGTTCGAGCAGTACTTC. V and J are TRBV5-1 and TRBJ2-7; D remains unclear. In germline, CDR1 is SGHRS, CDR2 YFSETQ. Trimming pared 0 bases from V and 6 bases from J, leaving 10 bases between. This CDR3 spans 13 amino acids.

This clonotype was seen more than once but under ten times. The gene calls are TRBV4-2 and TRBJ2-4, with D tentatively TRBD1 or TRBD2 (5 bases each). V lost 1 base and J lost 1, with 17 bases in between. Germline V lookup: CDR1 LGHNA, CDR2 YNFKEQ. This CDR3 contains 18 residues. In DNA, the CDR3 is TGTGCCAGCAGCCAAGGGCGCTCAGGGACGTCGGCCAAAAACATTCAGTACTTC. It codes for CASSQGRSGTSAKNIQYF.

This clonotype was detected many times. The chain carries TRBV29-1 and TRBJ2-2; D tentatively fits TRBD1 or TRBD2 (6 bases each). The CDR3 has 14 residues. V lost 4 bases and J 3 bases, leaving 12 bases between the germline ends. Looked up from germline, CDR1 is SQVTM and CDR2 is ANQGSEA. The CDR3 region is CSVVPGAYTGELFF. In DNA form, the CDR3 reads TGCAGCGTTGTTCCGGGGGCCTACACCGGGGAGCTGTTTTTT.

In its sample, this clonotype was seen many times. The chain carries TRBV4-1 and TRBJ2-7, with TRBD1 matching 7 bases. Trimming cost V 4 bases and J 2 bases; bases outside gene matches: 2. Germline V CDR1 and CDR2: MGHRA, YSYEKL. CDR3 length equals 13 residues. CDR3 protein: CASSLGTAYEQYF. CDR3 DNA: TGCGCCAGCAGCCTTGGGACAGCCTACGAGCAGTACTTC.

V is TRBV2 and J is TRBJ2-1, with 9 bases aligning to TRBD2. Germline V gives CDR1 SNHLY, CDR2 FYNNEI. This CDR3 is 16 amino acids long. The J segment lost 4 bases and the V segment lost 6 bases, leaving 10 bases of the junction unmatched. The CDR3 here is CASRLAGGRAYNEQFF. In DNA form, the CDR3 reads TGTGCCAGCAGACTAGCTGGCGGGAGGGCTTACAATGAGCAGTTCTTC.

CDR3: CASSPWTSDNEQYF. DNA for the CDR3: TGTGCCAGCAGCCCCTGGACTAGCGATAACGAGCAGTACTTC. This chain connects TRBV9 to TRBJ2-7, with 9 nucleotides matching TRBD2. Losses at the gene ends were 4 bases for V and 5 bases for J; bases not matched to a gene: 7. In germline, CDR1 is SGDLS, CDR2 YYNGEE. The CDR3 runs to 14 residues.